These 20 T cell receptor beta chains came from one sample sequenced in a study of blood T cell repertoires in COVID-19. TCRdb's table, derived via immunoSEQ multiplex PCR, lists solely in-frame clones and lacks some. The table shows about 180,000 clones, with about 85% occurring only once. The sample taken for sequencing was peripheral blood. These receptors were obtained from a woman between 45 and 65 years old with COVID-19, enrolled during active disease.

The J gene is TRBJ1-5, the V gene TRBV4-3, with 9 bases lining up with TRBD1. V lost 6 bases and J lost 1; bases outside the gene matches: 19. The CDR3 sequence is 20 residues long. CDR1 is LGHNA, CDR2 YSLEER, per germline. The CDR3 DNA reads as TGCGCCAGCAGTCTGCTTTTAAGGGGACAGGGTAATAGGAGCAATCAGCCCCAGCATTTT. Its translation is CASSLLLRGQGNRSNQPQHF.

This rearrangement joins TRBV6-1 to TRBJ2-1, with D maybe TRBD1 (5 bases). The CDR3 has 15 residues. V was cut by 1 base and J by 2 bases, with 9 bases left in between. Germline lookup yields CDR1 MNHNS and CDR2 SASEGT. The chain's CDR3 is CASSEVRGTYNEQFF. The CDR3 nucleotides read TGTGCCAGCAGTGAAGTTAGGGGAACCTACAATGAGCAGTTCTTC.

The chain is built from TRBV7-9 and TRBJ2-5; TRBD2 agrees at 12 bases. Germline V gene data show CDR1 as SEHNR and CDR2 as FQNEAQ (reference sequence). V shed 0 bases and J 13 bases; nucleotides not matched to a gene: 6. This CDR3 has 14 amino acids. CDR3: CASSLATSGGPGYF. Written as DNA, the CDR3 is TGTGCCAGCAGCTTAGCGACTAGCGGGGGCCCGGGGTACTTC.

The chain couples TRBV4-3 to TRBJ2-5; 9 bases match TRBD2. Unmatched junction bases numbered 7, after V lost 3 bases and J lost 5 bases. Per the germline V gene, CDR1 is LGHNA and CDR2 is YSLEER. This CDR3 contains 15 residues. CDR3 nucleotides: TGCGCCAGCAGCCACAACGCGGGGGGGCAGGAGACCCAGTACTTC. This gives the protein CASSHNAGGQETQYF.

This clone was detected a few times. This chain links TRBV5-1 with TRBJ2-1; the D is unclear. Germline lookup yields CDR1 SGHRS and CDR2 YFSETQ. Trimming removed 1 base at V and 6 bases at J, with 8 bases between. This CDR3 contains 13 residues. The CDR3 bases are TGCGCCAGCAGCTTGTCTAGTACCAATGAGCAGTTCTTC. The encoded protein is CASSLSSTNEQFF.

J is TRBJ1-3 and V is TRBV2; perhaps TRBD1 as D (5 bases). The CDR3 sequence is 16 residues long. The V end was cut by 4 bases, the J end by 4 bases, with 17 bases between. CDR1 and CDR2 (germline): SNHLY, FYNNEI. CDR3 sequence (DNA): TGTGCCAGCAGTGCGGCCTCAGGGCCGGCCGGAAACACCATATATTTT. This gives the protein CASSAASGPAGNTIYF.

This chain links TRBV6-4 with TRBJ1-5; D gene uncertain. V was pared by 6 bases and J by 4 bases, with 4 bases between. The CDR3 sequence is 11 residues long. The germline V gene encodes CDR1 MRHNA and CDR2 SNTAGT. In DNA, the CDR3 is TGTGCCAGCAGAGCAAATCAGCCCCAGCATTTT. As protein: CASRANQPQHF.

The rearrangement links TRBV3-1 (or the pseudogene TRBV3-2) to TRBJ1-1, with a weak D call TRBD1 (6 bases). With 2 bases removed from V and 2 bases from J, the gap between germline ends came to 9 bases. Germline CDR1 and CDR2: LGHDT and YNNKEL (reference sequence). This CDR3 spans 14 amino acids. The CDR3 loop reads CASSQTGQNTEAFF. The CDR3 region has the DNA TGTGCCAGCAGCCAAACGGGACAAAACACTGAAGCTTTCTTT.

The chain employs TRBV6-6 and TRBJ1-2; 7 nucleotides line up with TRBD1. Germline CDR1 reads MNHNY; CDR2 reads SVGAGI (reference sequence). The CDR3 is 12 amino acids. The ends lost 5 bases at V and 6 bases at J; junction bases unmatched: 3. CDR3 coding DNA: TGTGCCAGCAGTGAGGGGGCGAATGGCTACACCTTC. This codes for CASSEGANGYTF.

The rearrangement joins TRBV9 to TRBJ2-1, with 12 bases identical to TRBD2. The CDR3 is 17 residues long. CDR1 SGDLS and CDR2 YYNGEE come from the germline V gene. Trimming took 2 bases from V and 2 from J; bases not matched to a gene: 5. CDR3 in amino acids: CASSVDGLAGTYNEQFF. For the CDR3, the DNA is TGTGCCAGCAGCGTCGATGGACTAGCGGGGACCTACAATGAGCAGTTCTTC.

The gene calls are TRBV30 and TRBJ1-5, with 9 bases matching TRBD1. The germline V gene encodes CDR1 GTSNPN and CDR2 SVGIG (reference sequence). V trimming: 3 bases; J trimming: 7 bases; junction bases outside the gene matches: 4. The length of the CDR3 is 13 residues. The DNA for the CDR3 is TGTGCCTGGAGACAGGGGGCCGGACAGCCCCAGCATTTT. Translated: CAWRQGAGQPQHF.

V usage is TRBV5-6 and J usage is TRBJ2-2, with TRBD2 as a possible D gene (6 bases). Deletions cut 0 bases from V and 4 bases from J, with 10 bases between. Germline V gene lookup returns CDR1 SGHDT and CDR2 YYEEEE. This CDR3 region has 15 residues. The CDR3 DNA follows: TGTGCCAGCAGCTTGGGACTAGAGGGCACCGGGGAGCTGTTTTTT. This codes for CASSLGLEGTGELFF.

The CDR3 nucleotides are TGTGCCAGCAGTACAGGGGATAATAGCAATCAGCCCCAGCATTTT. Amino acid sequence: CASSTGDNSNQPQHF. The rearrangement uses TRBV28 and TRBJ1-5, with TRBD1 matching 7 bases. V dropped 5 bases and J dropped 0; count of bases not matched to a gene: 4. Germline-derived CDR1 and CDR2 are MDHEN and SYDVKM. This CDR3 has 15 residues.

The chain couples TRBV6-5 to TRBJ2-7, with 7 bases matching TRBD1. The CDR3 spans 14 residues. The V gene end was trimmed by 2 bases and the J gene end by 2 bases; junction bases not matched to a gene: 3. Germline V gene sequence: CDR1 MNHEY, CDR2 SVGAGI. This CDR3 is CASSYRDSAYEQYF. The DNA of the CDR3 is TGTGCCAGCAGTTACAGGGACAGTGCCTACGAGCAGTACTTC.

The genes are TRBV5-6 and TRBJ1-1; 9 positions match TRBD1. The germline gives CDR1 SGHDT, CDR2 YYEEEE. The trim removed 7 bases at V and 5 bases at J, leaving 9 bases unmatched. This CDR3 has 14 residues. The CDR3: CASGIWTGETEAFF. The CDR3 DNA reads TGTGCCAGCGGGATATGGACAGGGGAGACTGAAGCTTTCTTT.

V gene TRBV30 combines with J gene TRBJ2-3; maybe TRBD2 (5 bases). This CDR3 has 16 residues. The germline CDR1 and CDR2 sequences are GTSNPN and SVGIG (reference sequence). Trimming took off 0 bases at V and 5 bases at J, with 18 bases between the two ends. The CDR3 DNA follows: TGTGCCTGGAGTGTCGGTATCTCGGGGAAAGAAGATACGCAGTATTTT. As protein: CAWSVGISGKEDTQYF.

The chain employs TRBV5-4 and TRBJ2-5; TRBD2 matches 10 bases. This CDR3 comprises 15 residues. The germline CDR1 and CDR2 sequences are SGHNT and YYREEE (reference sequence). Trimming took 0 bases from V and 5 from J; bases not matched to a gene: 4. The CDR3 protein is CASSLGSGGTETQYF. For the CDR3, the DNA is TGTGCCAGCAGCTTGGGTAGCGGGGGGACGGAGACCCAGTACTTC.

The CDR3 region has the DNA TGCAGCGTTAAGGGACTTGCCGAAAACGAGCAGTACTTC. Protein product: CSVKGLAENEQYF. The chain employs TRBV29-1 and TRBJ2-7, with TRBD2 as a possible D gene (6 bases). Germline CDR1 and CDR2: SQVTM and ANQGSEA. V lost 5 bases and J lost 5, with 16 bases in between. CDR3 length: 13 amino acids.

The J gene is TRBJ2-3, the V gene TRBV11-1, with 8 bases fitting TRBD2. The CDR3 runs 15 residues. V shed 3 bases, J shed 3 bases, and the junction held 5 bases outside the gene matches. The germline gives CDR1 SGHAT, CDR2 FQDESV (reference sequence). In nucleotides, the CDR3 is TGTGCCAGCAGCTTGCAGCGGGGGCATACAGATACGCAGTATTTT. Amino acids: CASSLQRGHTDTQYF.

The V and J genes are TRBV28 and TRBJ1-1, with TRBD1 matching 12 bases. The CDR3 has 17 residues. Germline values: CDR1 MDHEN, CDR2 SYDVKM. V shed 3 bases and J 3 bases; nucleotides not matched to a gene: 8. CDR3 amino acids: CASSFMPGQGAHTEAFF. CDR3 in DNA: TGTGCCAGCAGTTTTATGCCGGGACAGGGGGCTCACACTGAAGCTTTCTTT.